These 14 T cell receptor beta chains originate from one sample sequenced in a study of shared T cell receptors in the human thymus. This table comes from immunoSEQ multiplex PCR, and its TCRdb copy is limited to in-frame clones, with some not included. The top ten clones hold about 0.01% of a sample with about 660,000 clones, roughly 90% of them seen once. The same specimen was also included in a second study, on human thymus T cells.

The sample taken for sequencing was thymocytes. Receptors originate from a boy in the first two years of life with a congenital heart defect.

The genes are TRBV27 and TRBJ2-4, with 9 positions matching TRBD1. V lost 5 bases and J lost 4; bases outside the gene matches: 6. Germline V lookup: CDR1 MNHEY, CDR2 SMNVEV (reference sequence). CDR3 length equals 15 residues. The CDR3 DNA reads TGTGCCAGCAGTACGGGACAGGGTTCGAAAAACATTCAGTACTTC. Protein: CASSTGQGSKNIQYF.

The CDR3 sequence is CASSEAPFLFF. As DNA, the CDR3 is TGTGCCAGCAGTGAAGCCCCCTTCCTTTTCTTC. The chain is built from TRBV6-1 and TRBJ2-1; no clear D gene. Germline CDR1 reads MNHNS; CDR2 reads SASEGT. CDR3 length: 11 residues. V dropped 0 bases and J dropped 16 bases, with 10 bases sitting between them.

V is TRBV5-1 and J is TRBJ2-5; 7 nucleotides match TRBD1. Germline CDR1 and CDR2: SGHRS and YFSETQ. Trimming removed 4 bases from V and 0 bases from J; junction bases left unmatched: 6. There are 15 residues in the CDR3. The CDR3 protein is CASSRGQRDQETQYF. The CDR3 region has the DNA TGCGCCAGCAGCCGGGGACAGAGAGACCAAGAGACCCAGTACTTC.

The CDR3 nucleotides read TGTGCCAGCAGCCAAGAGGTCTGGCGGGAGGGCAACTACGAGCAGTACTTC. Translated: CASSQEVWREGNYEQYF. The chain links TRBV14 to TRBJ2-7; 9 positions match TRBD2. The CDR3 contains 17 residues. V was clipped by 0 bases and J by 3 bases; unmatched bases: 9. CDR1 is SGHDN and CDR2 is FVKESK in the germline V gene.

CDR3 residues: CASIPGGSRYNEQFF. The CDR3 DNA reads TGTGCCAGCATCCCGGGAGGATCCCGTTACAATGAGCAGTTCTTC. V usage is TRBV2 and J usage is TRBJ2-1; 7 bases match TRBD2. The CDR3 loop spans 15 amino acids. Germline V gene sequence: CDR1 SNHLY, CDR2 FYNNEI. V was clipped by 7 bases and J by 4 bases; unmatched bases: 10.

The CDR3 protein is CASSLVPAGGVEQFF. The CDR3 DNA sequence: TGCGCCAGCAGCTTGGTACCAGCGGGAGGTGTTGAGCAGTTCTTC. V gene TRBV5-1 combines with J gene TRBJ2-1; 9 nucleotides align to TRBD2. Losses at the gene ends were 0 bases for V and 9 bases for J; bases not matched to a gene: 7. The CDR3 contains 15 residues. Germline CDR1 reads SGHRS; CDR2 reads YFSETQ.

The CDR3 region has the DNA TGTGCCAGCTACCATGAGAGCACAGATACGCAGTATTTT. It translates to CASYHESTDTQYF. The V gene is TRBV27, the J gene TRBJ2-3; no reliable D call. The V end lost 8 bases, the J end lost 0 bases, and 9 bases lay between the germline ends. This CDR3 spans 13 amino acids. Germline V gene sequence: CDR1 MNHEY, CDR2 SMNVEV (reference sequence).

The chain has TRBV7-2 and TRBJ2-7; 11 bases agree with TRBD2. Germline CDR1 reads SGHTA; CDR2 reads FQGNSA. V trimming: 1 base; J trimming: 4 bases; junction bases outside the gene matches: 6. The CDR3 is made up of 16 amino acids. CDR3 nucleotide sequence: TGTGCCAGCAGCTTAGTGGGACTAGCGGAACCATACGAGCAGTACTTC. Translating gives CASSLVGLAEPYEQYF.

The rearrangement joins TRBV9 to TRBJ2-3; D remains unclear. Germline values: CDR1 SGDLS, CDR2 YYNGEE. CDR3 length: 13 residues. Trimming shortened V by 4 bases and J by 3 bases, and 9 bases separated the two germline ends. The CDR3 DNA reads as TGTGCCAGCAGCTTCGCAGCGACAGATACGCAGTATTTT. Translated: CASSFAATDTQYF.

On this clone itself: An end of the junction differs from the germline gene, which may be a read error. Other nucleotide sequences from this sample produce the same CDR3. V usage is TRBV30 and J usage is TRBJ1-3, with 7 bases that match TRBD1. Germline V gene data show CDR1 as GTSNPN and CDR2 as SVGIG (reference sequence). The CDR3 is 13 residues long. The CDR3 reads CAWTGTAGNTIYF. For the CDR3, the DNA is TGTGCCTGGACCGGGACAGCTGGAAACACTATATATTTT. Full variable domain (remainder filled in from reference TRBV30 and TRBJ1-3): SQTIHQWPATLVQPVGSPLSLECTVEGTSNPNLYWYRQAAGRGLQLLFYSVGIGQISSEVPQNLSASRPQDRQFILSSKKLLLSDSGFYLCAWTGTAGNTIYFGEGSWLTVV.

The chain links TRBV25-1 to TRBJ2-7; 11 bases fit TRBD1. Germline trimming cut 2 bases from V and 9 bases from J; bases unmatched to any gene: 12. The CDR3 is 16 residues long. Germline CDR1 is MGHDK and CDR2 is SYGVNS. In DNA form, the CDR3 reads TGTGCCAGCAGTGAAGAGAGGGGGACAGGGGGGGTCGGGCAGTACTTC. Its translation: CASSEERGTGGVGQYF.

The chain recombines TRBV30 with TRBJ1-4; 10 nucleotides match TRBD1. The V and J ends lost 4 bases and 0 bases, in that order; junction bases with no gene match: 11. This CDR3 has 18 residues. Germline CDR1 reads GTSNPN; CDR2 reads SVGIG (reference sequence). In nucleotides, the CDR3 is TGTGCCTGGAACAATCCGGGACAGGGGTCCGCAACTAATGAAAAACTGTTTTTT. This codes for CAWNNPGQGSATNEKLFF.

CDR3 in amino acids: CASSASIRGTGLSSYEQYF. The CDR3 DNA reads TGTGCCAGCAGCGCGTCCATTCGAGGGACAGGGTTGAGCTCCTACGAGCAGTACTTC. The chain combines TRBV5-4 with TRBJ2-7; 9 bases map to TRBD1. Losses at the gene ends were 4 bases for V and 0 bases for J; bases not matched to a gene: 17. CDR1 is SGHNT and CDR2 is YYREEE in the germline V gene (reference sequence). The CDR3 runs to 19 residues.

The genes are TRBV7-8 and TRBJ1-2; possibly TRBD1 for D (6 bases). The CDR3 consists of 15 residues. Germline V gives CDR1 SGHVS, CDR2 FQNEAQ. The V and J ends lost 5 bases and 4 bases respectively, with 17 bases between them. The CDR3 coding sequence is TGTGCCAGCAGCGGAAACAGGGCCTTTCCCTATGGCTACACCTTC. Protein: CASSGNRAFPYGYTF. The full variable domain, completed using reference TRBV7-8 and TRBJ1-2, is GAGVSQSPRYKVAKRGQDVALRCDPISGHVSLFWYQQALGQGPEFLTYFQNEAQLDKSGLPSDRFFAERPEGSVSTLKIQRTQQEDSAVYLCASSGNRAFPYGYTFGSGTRLTVV.